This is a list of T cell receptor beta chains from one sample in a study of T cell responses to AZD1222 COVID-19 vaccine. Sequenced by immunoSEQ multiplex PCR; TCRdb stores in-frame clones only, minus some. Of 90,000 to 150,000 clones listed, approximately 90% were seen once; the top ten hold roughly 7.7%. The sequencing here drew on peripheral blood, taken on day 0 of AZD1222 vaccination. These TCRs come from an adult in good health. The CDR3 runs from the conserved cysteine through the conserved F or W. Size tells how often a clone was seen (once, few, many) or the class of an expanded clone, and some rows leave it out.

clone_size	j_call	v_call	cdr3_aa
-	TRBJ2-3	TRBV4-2	CASSQPGSPTDTQYF
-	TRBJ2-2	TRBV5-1	CASSSTTRSGELFF
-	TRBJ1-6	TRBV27	CASSFRGPNSPLHF
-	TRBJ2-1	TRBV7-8	CASSFSETMKDNEQFF
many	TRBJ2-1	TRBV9	CASSRGGDSYNEQFF
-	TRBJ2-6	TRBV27	CASRRTATISGANVLTF
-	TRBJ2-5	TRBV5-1	CASSLGQDQETQYF
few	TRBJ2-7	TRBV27	CASSSEPGFHEQYF
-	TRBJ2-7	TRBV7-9	CASSSNYEQYF
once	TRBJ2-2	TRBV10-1	CASSGDQRGTGELFF
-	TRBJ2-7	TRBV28	CASSPPGLGGGEGMYEQYF
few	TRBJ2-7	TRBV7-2	CASSLPGQGKDEQYF
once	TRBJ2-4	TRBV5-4	CASSSVQGAKNIQYF
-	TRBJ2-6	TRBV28	CAAADDSGANVLTF
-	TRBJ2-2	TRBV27	CASSLYGRGVNTGELFF
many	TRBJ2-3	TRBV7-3	CASSLIPGGMSDTQYF
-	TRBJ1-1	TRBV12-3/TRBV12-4	CANDRGTEAFF
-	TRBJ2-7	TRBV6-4	CASALGGPYEQYF
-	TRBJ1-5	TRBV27	CASSLLGTGNSNQPQHF
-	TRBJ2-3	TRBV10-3	CAISLLTGQGNTDTQYF
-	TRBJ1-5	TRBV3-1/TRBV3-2	CASSQGNSAWPQHF
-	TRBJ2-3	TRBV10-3	CAITAGGNPDTQYF
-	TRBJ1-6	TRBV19	CASSADLAGGNSPLHF
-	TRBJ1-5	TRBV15	CATSRRNIRDRGINQPQHF
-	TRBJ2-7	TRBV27	CASSRDRDRGSYEQYF
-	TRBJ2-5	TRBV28	CATRGGGQETQYF
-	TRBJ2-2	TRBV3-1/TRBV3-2	CASSQRGGGAGGELFF
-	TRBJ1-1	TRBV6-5	CASSLPGDASEAFF
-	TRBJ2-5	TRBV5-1	CASSLGRGQETQYF
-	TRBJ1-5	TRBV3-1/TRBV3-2	CASSQDLGNQPQHF
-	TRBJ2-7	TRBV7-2	CASSTKTGGYEQYF
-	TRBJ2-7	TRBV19	CASSISRGGTYEQYF
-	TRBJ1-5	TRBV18	CASSSSVPGTGDQPQHF
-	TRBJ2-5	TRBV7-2	CASSPRASGGDETQYF
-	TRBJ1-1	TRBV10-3	CAIRAGPSAAEAFF
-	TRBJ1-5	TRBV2	CASSFTLSNQPQHF
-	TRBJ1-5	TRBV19	CASSMSGRANQPQHF
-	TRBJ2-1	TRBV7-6	CASSLSDPGLAGNEQFF
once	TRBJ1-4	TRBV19	CASNRGGTEKLFF
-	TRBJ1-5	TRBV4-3	CASSQEHHSNQPQHF
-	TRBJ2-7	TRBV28	CASSLWGFSYEQYF
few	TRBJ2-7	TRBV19	CASRNSGNTPYEQYF
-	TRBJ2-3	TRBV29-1	CSVDETADYTQYF
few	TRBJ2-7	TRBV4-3	CASSQMGQEVHEQYF
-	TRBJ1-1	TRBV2	CASSVWGVGTEAFF
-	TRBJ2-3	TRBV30	CAWSLAGALGDTQYF
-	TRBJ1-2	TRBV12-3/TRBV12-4	CASSLSSDYGYTF
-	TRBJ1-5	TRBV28	CASSAHRGPSNQPQHF
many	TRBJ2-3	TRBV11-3	CASSLGWGFRTDTQYF
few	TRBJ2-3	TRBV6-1	CASSEIWGDTQYF
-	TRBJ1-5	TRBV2	CASSDALPGGHQPQHF
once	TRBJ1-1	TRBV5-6	CASSLQRSSTEAFF
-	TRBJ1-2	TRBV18	CASSPPSEYYGYTF
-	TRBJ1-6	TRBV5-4	CASSPGTGNGYSPLHF
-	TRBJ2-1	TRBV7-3	CASRSPGLADNEQFF